These T cell receptor beta chains were read from a single sample in a study of blood T cell repertoires in COVID-19. Assay used: immunoSEQ multiplex PCR; TCRdb lists only in-frame clones, some missing. The table records over 250,000 clones, nearly 90% of them present only once. Sequencing input: PBMCs or T cells enriched from blood (not recorded which). The source of these receptors is a woman aged 60 to 75 who had recovered from COVID-19. CDR3s include the opening cysteine and the closing phenylalanine or tryptophan. Fields, in order: J gene, V gene, CDR3 protein.

TRBJ1-3 TRBV28 CASSAPGTKAGNTIYF
TRBJ2-3 TRBV4-1 CASSHRRVPDTQYF
TRBJ2-7 TRBV24-1 CATSDPGQAYEQYF
TRBJ2-2 TRBV9 CASSPYTTGELFF
TRBJ1-6 TRBV5-6 CASSVQGFYNSPLHF
TRBJ1-1 TRBV7-3 CASSYGESGEAFF
TRBJ1-6 TRBV3-1/TRBV3-2 CASREMNSPLHF
TRBJ1-3 TRBV7-8 CASSLDVASGRNTIYF
TRBJ1-3 TRBV4-2 CASSQDSRGSPRFGNTIYF
TRBJ1-5 TRBV7-9 CASTRGKNQPQHF
TRBJ2-7 TRBV18 CASSPQGEEDEQYF
TRBJ2-1 TRBV2 CASITGSGDEQFF
TRBJ1-2 TRBV5-1 CASSSGNSGYTF
TRBJ1-3 TRBV5-1 CASSTLTGSGNTIYF
TRBJ2-7 TRBV5-5 CASSHGQTGEQYF
TRBJ1-6 TRBV6-5 CASRGGRINSPLHF
TRBJ2-1 TRBV10-1 CASSRGWADEQFF
TRBJ2-1 TRBV5-1 CASSKERGAQFF
TRBJ1-2 TRBV4-1 CASSQDPNRIYGYTF
TRBJ2-3 TRBV30 CAWSAADTQYF
TRBJ1-5 TRBV28 CASRGPFYSNQPQHF
TRBJ1-2 TRBV18 CASSPVQAGRGYGYTF
TRBJ1-1 TRBV28 CASSLYAPSNTEAFF
TRBJ2-7 TRBV6-5 CASSYTGQSYEQYF
TRBJ2-7 TRBV18 CASSPPGLADSYEQYF
TRBJ1-4 TRBV7-8 CASSLGATPNEKLFF
TRBJ1-6 TRBV28 CASRVGQDRRSLHF
TRBJ2-1 TRBV3-1/TRBV3-2 CASSQALGGSSYNEQFF
TRBJ2-4 TRBV4-1 CASSQDPRPGLADRGAKNIQYF